These 24 T cell receptor beta chains share one sample of origin, sequenced in a study of blood T cell repertoires in COVID-19. TCRdb's table, derived via immunoSEQ multiplex PCR, lists solely in-frame clones and lacks some. The sample yields around 72,000 clones, roughly 90% seen once. Sequencing input: peripheral blood. These receptor sequences come from a man aged 50-60 years with acute or convalescent COVID-19.

This clone has only one observation. V gene TRBV2 combines with J gene TRBJ2-7; D perhaps matches TRBD1 (7 bases). The V gene's germline CDR1 is SNHLY and CDR2 FYNNEI. The V end was cut by 6 bases, the J end by 3 bases, with 12 bases between. The CDR3 runs 13 residues. CDR3 bases: TGTGCCAGCAGGCGGGACAGCCACTACGAGCAGTACTTC. This translates into CASRRDSHYEQYF.

The chain combines TRBV3-1 (or the pseudogene TRBV3-2) with TRBJ2-1; D might be TRBD2 (6 bases). Trimming stripped 0 bases from V and 6 bases from J, with 15 bases between. Germline loops: CDR1 LGHDT, CDR2 YNNKEL (reference sequence). CDR3 size: 16 residues. Here the CDR3 DNA reads TGTGCCAGCAGCCAAGATTTTGCGGGGCTTGGCAATGAGCAGTTCTTC. It is translated as CASSQDFAGLGNEQFF.

The chain uses TRBV6-5 and TRBJ2-5, with D unclear. The CDR3 extends over 12 amino acids. The germline gives CDR1 MNHEY, CDR2 SVGAGI. V was shortened by 8 bases and J by 5 bases, with 12 bases between the two germline ends. In DNA form, the CDR3 reads TGTGCCAGCGAGGCCAAGGAGGAGACCCAGTACTTC. Protein product: CASEAKEETQYF.

The chain uses TRBV14 and TRBJ2-5, with a possible D match to TRBD2 (5 bases). Trimming took 0 bases from V and 2 from J, leaving 10 bases between them. CDR1 is SGHDN and CDR2 is FVKESK in the germline V gene. This CDR3 has 15 residues. The CDR3 DNA reads as TGTGCCAGCAGCCAAGATCGGGGTGGACAAGAGACCCAGTACTTC. Amino acids: CASSQDRGGQETQYF.

This clone was detected only a few times. This rearrangement joins TRBV6-1 to TRBJ1-3; TRBD1 agrees at 7 bases. The CDR3 is 13 residues long. J was trimmed by 9 bases and V by 1 base; bases with no gene match: 3. Germline CDR1 reads MNHNS; CDR2 reads SASEGT. The CDR3 bases are TGTGCCAGCAGTGAAGTACAGGGGCCCACCATATATTTT. As protein: CASSEVQGPTIYF.

The chain couples TRBV5-6 to TRBJ2-1; 8 nucleotides agree with TRBD1. There are 16 residues in the CDR3. The junction had 2 bases not matched to a gene; V was cut back by 0 bases and J by 0 bases. In germline, CDR1 is SGHDT, CDR2 YYEEEE. The CDR3: CASSLVGQDSYNEQFF. The CDR3 DNA follows: TGTGCCAGCAGCTTGGTGGGACAGGACTCCTACAATGAGCAGTTCTTC.

V usage is TRBV5-4 and J usage is TRBJ1-6; maybe TRBD1 (5 bases). CDR1 and CDR2 (germline): SGHNT, YYREEE (reference sequence). The V end was cut by 3 bases, the J end by 7 bases, with 14 bases between. The CDR3 is made up of 15 amino acids. The CDR3 is CASSSQGMRNSPLHF. In nucleotides, the CDR3 is TGTGCCAGCAGCTCGCAGGGAATGAGAAATTCACCCCTCCACTTT. Together with reference TRBV5-4 and TRBJ1-6, the CDR3 gives the full variable domain: ETGVTQSPTHLIKTRGQQVTLRCSSQSGHNTVSWYQQALGQGPQFIFQYYREEENGRGNFPPRFSGLQFPNYSSELNVNALELDDSALYLCASSSQGMRNSPLHFGNGTRLTVT.

The sample holds one count of this clone. The chain combines TRBV18 with TRBJ1-6; 7 nucleotides agree with TRBD1. The J segment lost 10 bases and the V segment lost 2 bases, leaving 5 bases of the junction unmatched. This CDR3 is 14 amino acids long. Germline V CDR1 and CDR2: KGHSH, LQKENI. CDR3 in amino acids: CASSPRQGLSPLHF. In nucleotides, the CDR3 is TGTGCCAGCTCACCAAGACAGGGTTTGTCACCCCTCCACTTT. The full variable domain, completed using reference TRBV18 and TRBJ1-6, is NAGVMQNPRHLVRRRGQEARLRCSPMKGHSHVYWYRQLPEEGLKFMVYLQKENIIDESGMPKERFSAEFPKEGPSILRIQQVVRGDSAAYFCASSPRQGLSPLHFGNGTRLTVT.

This chain connects TRBV6-5 to TRBJ1-1, with TRBD1 matching 7 bases. V trimming: 6 bases; J trimming: 1 base; junction bases outside the gene matches: 5. The CDR3 covers 14 residues. Germline V gene sequence: CDR1 MNHEY, CDR2 SVGAGI. The CDR3 nucleotides are TGTGCCAGCAGCTGGGGACAGAAGAACACTGAAGCTTTCTTT. This translates into CASSWGQKNTEAFF.

The chain combines TRBV2 with TRBJ2-3, with 7 positions matching TRBD2. V lost 6 bases, J lost 0 bases, and 6 bases stayed unmatched. The CDR3 spans 15 residues. Germline V lookup: CDR1 SNHLY, CDR2 FYNNEI. The CDR3 region has the DNA TGTGCCAGCAGCCGTAGCGGGTCTAGCACAGATACGCAGTATTTT. Translating gives CASSRSGSSTDTQYF.

J is TRBJ1-2 and V is TRBV7-9; 9 bases map to TRBD1. The germline gives CDR1 SEHNR, CDR2 FQNEAQ (reference sequence). The CDR3 sequence is 13 residues long. V lost 5 bases and J lost 8; bases outside the gene matches: 6. In DNA form, the CDR3 reads TGTGCCAGCAGCGCGGGACAGGGTGAAGGCTACACCTTC. It yields the protein CASSAGQGEGYTF.

The V and J genes are TRBV12-3 or TRBV12-4 and TRBJ2-7; 7 nucleotides line up with TRBD2. This CDR3 contains 13 residues. V gave up 6 bases and J gave up 3 bases; unmatched junction bases: 5. The CDR3 loop reads CASRGGSGYEQYF. DNA for the CDR3: TGTGCCAGCAGGGGGGGGTCAGGCTACGAGCAGTACTTC.

The chain links TRBV12-5 to TRBJ1-2, with 8 bases that match TRBD1. With V trimmed by 6 bases and J by 5 bases, 5 bases remained unmatched. The CDR3 totals 13 residues. Germline V gives CDR1 LGHNT, CDR2 FRNRAP. CDR3 sequence reads: CASGLDRGYGYTF. The CDR3, as DNA: TGTGCTAGTGGACTCGACAGGGGTTATGGCTACACCTTC.

This rearrangement joins TRBV18 to TRBJ1-5, with 11 positions matching TRBD1. Germline CDR1 and CDR2: KGHSH and LQKENI. Unmatched junction bases numbered 11, after V lost 4 bases and J lost 6 bases. The CDR3 runs 17 residues. Written as DNA, the CDR3 is TGTGCCAGCTCACTCCGGACAGGGGGCCTTATGGGTCAGCCCCAGCATTTT. Translation: CASSLRTGGLMGQPQHF.

The rearrangement uses TRBV20-1 and TRBJ1-2; no firm D call. CDR1 DFQATT and CDR2 SNEGSKA come from the germline V gene (reference sequence). There are 11 residues in the CDR3. V was clipped by 7 bases and J by 4 bases, with 10 bases between them. The CDR3 spells CSVGDIYGYTF. The CDR3 DNA reads as TGCAGTGTCGGGGATATCTATGGCTACACCTTC.

This clone showed up just once. The rearrangement links TRBV6-5 to TRBJ2-5, with D unclear. Germline CDR1 MNHEY, CDR2 SVGAGI. Between the trimmed V and J ends, which lost 5 bases and 5 bases, there was a span of 18 bases. The CDR3 is 15 amino acids. The CDR3 DNA is TGTGCCAGCAGTAGCGACTGGAGCCGAAAGGAGACCCAGTACTTC. It encodes CASSSDWSRKETQYF.

The chain recombines TRBV7-8 with TRBJ2-7, with 10 positions matching TRBD1. The CDR3 extends over 14 amino acids. Losses at the gene ends were 4 bases for V and 2 bases for J; bases not matched to a gene: 2. CDR1 and CDR2 (germline): SGHVS, FQNEAQ. In DNA form, the CDR3 reads TGTGCCAGCAGCTCCGGACAGGGGGCCTACGAGCAGTACTTC. It encodes CASSSGQGAYEQYF.

The chain has TRBV10-1 and TRBJ2-7; TRBD2 agrees at 10 bases. V was pared by 2 bases and J by 0 bases, with 10 bases of the junction left unmatched. Germline CDR1 and CDR2: WNHNN and SYGVQD (reference sequence). The CDR3 has 18 residues. The CDR3 reads CASSEMASGGRISYEQYF. The CDR3 DNA sequence: TGCGCCAGCAGTGAGATGGCTAGCGGGGGCCGGATCTCCTACGAGCAGTACTTC.

The rearrangement links TRBV5-5 to TRBJ2-2, with D maybe TRBD1 (6 bases). This CDR3 is 18 amino acids long. Trimming removed 0 bases from V and 3 bases from J, with 18 bases in between. Looked up from germline, CDR1 is SGHKS and CDR2 is YYEKEE (reference sequence). The CDR3 region has the DNA TGTGCCAGCAGCTTGGTCTATAATTTGGACAGTTACACCGGGGAGCTGTTTTTT. Translating it yields CASSLVYNLDSYTGELFF.

The chain employs TRBV10-3 and TRBJ2-3, with 15 bases fitting TRBD2. There are 17 residues in the CDR3. The junction had 3 bases not matched to a gene; V was cut back by 2 bases and J by 3 bases. CDR1 is ENHRY, CDR2 SYGVKD, per germline. CDR3 amino acids: CAISEGLAGGPTDTQYF. The CDR3 DNA reads as TGTGCCATCAGTGAGGGACTAGCGGGGGGGCCGACAGATACGCAGTATTTT.

V gene TRBV5-1 combines with J gene TRBJ2-3; TRBD2 matches at 9 bases. V lost 4 bases and J lost 0; bases outside the gene matches: 9. Germline V gene lookup returns CDR1 SGHRS and CDR2 YFSETQ. This CDR3 contains 17 residues. This CDR3 reads CASSPPLLAGSTDTQYF. DNA for the CDR3: TGCGCCAGCAGCCCTCCCCTTCTAGCGGGGAGCACAGATACGCAGTATTTT.

This chain's CDR3 is CASSVGQSAYEQYF. CDR3 sequence (DNA): TGCGCCAGCAGCGTCGGACAGTCCGCCTACGAGCAGTACTTC. The gene calls are TRBV5-1 and TRBJ2-7; a possible D gene is TRBD1 (6 bases). The V and J ends lost 4 bases and 2 bases respectively, with 13 bases between them. Germline V gene data show CDR1 as SGHRS and CDR2 as YFSETQ. There are 14 residues in the CDR3. The full variable domain, in which reference TRBV5-1 and TRBJ2-7 provide the parts outside the CDR3, is KAGVTQTPRYLIKTRGQQVTLSCSPISGHRSVSWYQQTPGQGLQFLFEYFSETQRNKGNFPGRFSGRQFSNSRSEMNVSTLELGDSALYLCASSVGQSAYEQYFGPGTRLTVT.

The chain couples TRBV29-1 to TRBJ1-1, with 9 bases matching TRBD1. CDR1 and CDR2 (germline): SQVTM, ANQGSEA. After removal of 7 bases from V and 5 bases from J, the junction contained 8 bases not matched to a gene. This CDR3 spans 13 amino acids. The CDR3 DNA follows: TGCAGCGACGAACAGGGGGCGCGGACTGAAGCTTTCTTT. Translated: CSDEQGARTEAFF.

The V and J genes are TRBV5-4 and TRBJ2-7; D is perhaps TRBD1 (6 bases). Trimming shortened V by 2 bases and J by 7 bases, and 13 bases separated the two germline ends. The CDR3 contains 13 residues. CDR1 and CDR2 (germline): SGHNT, YYREEE (reference sequence). CDR3 bases: TGTGCCAGCAGCTTAACAGGGAATAGGGAGCAGTACTTC. This codes for CASSLTGNREQYF. The variable domain in full, completed from reference TRBV5-4 and TRBJ2-7, reads ETGVTQSPTHLIKTRGQQVTLRCSSQSGHNTVSWYQQALGQGPQFIFQYYREEENGRGNFPPRFSGLQFPNYSSELNVNALELDDSALYLCASSLTGNREQYFGPGTRLTVT.